Listed below are T cell receptor beta chains from one sample, sequenced in a study of T cells in Graves' hyperthyroidism and ophthalmopathy. One entry per CDR3 protein, called by TCRdb with MiXCR from the multiplex PCR reads. The sample holds about 400,000 distinct CDR3 sequences, 13% seen once. Material for sequencing was blood. These receptors were taken from a woman under 30 with Graves' hyperthyroidism. The CDR3 runs from the conserved cysteine through the conserved F or W. The D gene is left open where the match is weak. Expanded clones get a size class; other rows say once, few or many, or leave the size out.

D,J,size,V,CDR3,DNA
TRBD2,TRBJ2-3,many,TRBV7-2,CASSPGLVGITDTQYF,TGTGCCAGCAGCCCCGGACTAGTGGGGATTACAGATACGCAGTATTTT
TRBD1,TRBJ2-5,many,TRBV27,CASSVTGEETQYF,TGTGCCAGCAGTGTGACAGGGGAAGAGACCCAGTACTTC
-,TRBJ2-7,many,TRBV6-1,CASTPSGGYEQYF,TGTGCCAGCACCCCTTCAGGGGGGTACGAGCAGTACTTC
-,TRBJ1-5,-,TRBV4-3,CASRPSLFEGNQPQHF,TGCGCCAGCAGACCCTCTCTATTTGAAGGCAATCAGCCCCAGCATTTT
-,TRBJ1-1,-,TRBV7-9,CASSSSWWEWAFF,TGTGCCAGCAGCTCAAGCTGGTGGGAGTGGGCTTTCTTT
-,TRBJ2-7,many,TRBV7-2,CASSLAPDPSTYEQYF,TGTGCCAGCAGCTTAGCCCCGGACCCTTCGACCTACGAGCAGTACTTC
TRBD2,TRBJ2-5,-,TRBV10-3,CATAQGGGVREETQYF,TGTGCCACCGCGCAGGGCGGGGGGGTTCGGGAAGAGACCCAGTACTTC
-,TRBJ1-5,many,TRBV6-1,CASSEGWFSNQPQHF,TGTGCCAGCAGTGAAGGGTGGTTCAGCAATCAGCCCCAGCATTTT
-,TRBJ2-1,many,TRBV3-1,CASSLFGTGPMGDEQFF,TGTGCCAGCAGCCTTTTCGGGACTGGGCCCATGGGTGATGAGCAGTTCTTC
-,TRBJ1-1,many,TRBV5-6,CASSLGQSVAFF,TGTGCCAGCAGCCTCGGACAGTCAGTAGCTTTCTTT
-,TRBJ2-7,many,TRBV3-1,CASSQEVPGGLTYEQYF,TGTGCCAGCAGCCAAGAAGTTCCCGGGGGACTTACCTACGAGCAGTACTTC
TRBD2,TRBJ2-1,many,TRBV20-1,CSARELAGGMFYNEQFF,TGCAGTGCTAGAGAGCTAGCGGGGGGGATGTTCTACAATGAGCAGTTCTTC
TRBD2,TRBJ2-5,many,TRBV15,CATSRAGLAQETQYF,TGTGCCACCAGCAGAGCGGGACTAGCTCAAGAGACCCAGTACTTC
-,TRBJ1-2,many,TRBV12-3/TRBV12-4,CASSLASGLGPEGYTF,TGTGCCAGCAGTTTAGCGAGTGGATTAGGGCCAGAAGGCTACACCTTC
-,TRBJ2-7,many,TRBV3-1,CASSQDSPYEQYF,TGTGCCAGCAGCCAAGATTCCCCCTACGAGCAGTACTTC
-,TRBJ2-5,many,TRBV20-1,CSASLEGHHQETQYF,TGCAGTGCTAGTCTTGAGGGACACCACCAAGAGACCCAGTACTTC
TRBD2,TRBJ2-2,many,TRBV2,CASTPGLAGGNTGELFF,TGTGCCAGCACCCCGGGACTAGCGGGGGGCAACACCGGGGAGCTGTTTTTT
-,TRBJ1-1,many,TRBV30,CAWAVGTNTEAFF,TGTGCCTGGGCCGTAGGGACCAACACTGAAGCTTTCTTT
-,TRBJ2-3,many,TRBV3-1,CASNSRGASDTQYF,TGTGCCAGCAACAGTAGGGGGGCGTCAGATACGCAGTATTTT
-,TRBJ1-2,many,TRBV6-1,CASSEVLTDNYGYTF,TGTGCCAGCAGTGAAGTTTTGACGGACAACTATGGCTACACCTTC
-,TRBJ2-1,-,TRBV9,CASSVAGVIYNEQFF,TGTGCCAGCAGCGTAGCGGGAGTGATCTACAATGAGCAGTTCTTC
-,TRBJ2-7,many,TRBV7-8,CASSLARGTDEQYF,TGTGCCAGCAGCTTAGCGAGGGGGACTGACGAGCAGTACTTC
TRBD2,TRBJ2-7,-,TRBV12-3/TRBV12-4,CASSTGLGTRRYEQYF,TGTGCCAGCAGTACAGGGCTCGGGACTAGAAGGTACGAGCAGTACTTC
-,TRBJ1-1,many,TRBV12-3/TRBV12-4,CASSPPLNTEAFF,TGTGCCAGCAGCCCCCCATTGAACACTGAAGCTTTCTTT
-,TRBJ2-5,many,TRBV20-1,CSAHRGGIEETQYF,TGCAGTGCACACAGGGGGGGTATTGAAGAGACCCAGTACTTC
TRBD1,TRBJ2-1,few,TRBV5-6,CASSTGTANEQFF,TGTGCCAGCAGCACCGGGACAGCTAATGAGCAGTTCTTC
-,TRBJ1-5,many,TRBV24-1,CATSDLGNQPQHF,TGTGCCACCAGTGATTTGGGCAATCAGCCCCAGCATTTT
-,TRBJ1-4,-,TRBV19,CASSMGVQATANEKLFF,TGTGCCAGTAGTATGGGAGTGCAGGCCACGGCTAATGAAAAACTGTTTTTT
-,TRBJ2-7,-,TRBV19,CASSYRDAYEQYF,TGTGCCAGTAGTTACCGGGACGCCTACGAGCAGTACTTC